This TCR beta chain originates from a study of T cell responses to AZD1222 COVID-19 vaccine. Study findings and constraints: Just a handful of people given AZD1222 tested seropositive at baseline. Donors in the cohort were predominantly white British and more often female, and clonal diversity was possibly underestimated.

This clone was recorded only once. As yet, its antigen is unknown. The CDR3 loop spans 15 amino acids. The V gene lost 4 bases and the J gene lost 0 bases, with 10 bases spanning the gap. Germline CDR1 and CDR2: LGHNA and YNFKEQ. Produced via immunoSEQ multiplex PCR; TCRdb's table is partial and in-frame only. Of around 120,000 clones listed, about 87% are singletons. This sequence originates from an adult in good health. The chain joins TRBV4-2 to TRBJ1-3; no clear D gene. Sequencing was performed on peripheral blood, taken on day 0 of AZD1222 vaccination. The CDR3 reads CASSPGLNSGNTIYF. The CDR3 region has the DNA TGTGCCAGCAGCCCAGGACTGAACTCTGGAAACACCATATATTTT.